The subject of this entry is one T cell receptor beta chain. Per the germline V gene, CDR1 is LGHNT and CDR2 is FRNRAP. The CDR3 has 10 residues. TCRdb keeps only in-frame clones here, not all; method: immunoSEQ multiplex PCR. The table has some 150,000 clones, around nine tenths seen once; the top ten hold 0.95% to 1.4%. The data were obtained in a study of OX40 agonist ivuxolimab in advanced cancers. Study in general: Administration of intravenous ivuxolimab to patients occurred every 2 weeks at 0.01 to 10 mg/kg.

The V gene is TRBV12-5, the J gene TRBJ2-1; 9 positions agree with TRBD2. The sequence came from an adult with an advanced solid tumor such as melanoma, head and neck, liver or kidney cancer. Material: CD4+ or CD8+ T cells sorted from blood, obtained in a trial of the OX40 agonist ivuxolimab. The CDR3 nucleotides read TGTAGCGGGAGGTCCAATGAGCAGTTCTTC. Translating gives CSGRSNEQFF. Full variable domain (rest looked up from reference TRBV12-5 and TRBJ2-1): DARVTQTPRHKVTEMGQEVTMRCQPILGHNTVFWYRQTMMQGLELLAYFRNRAPLDDSGMPKDRFSAEMPDATLATLKIQPSEPRDSAVYFCSGRSNEQFFGPGTRLTVL.